Shown below are 26 T cell receptor beta chains from a single sample sequenced in a study of cytomegalovirus exposure and HLA in healthy donors. Vbeta (60) and Jbeta (13) primers were used in the PCR. Method: immunoSEQ multiplex PCR; TCRdb's copy keeps in-frame clones and lacks some. The profile shows around 180,000 clones, 70% to 80% of them singletons. The specimen sequenced was PBMCs. The origin of the receptors is a woman between 40 and 50 years old in good health and CMV-seronegative.

This chain connects TRBV19 to TRBJ2-7; 11 bases are shared with TRBD2. Trimming cost V 6 bases and J 3 bases; bases outside gene matches: 13. The CDR3 runs to 17 residues. In germline, CDR1 is LNHDA, CDR2 SQIVND (reference sequence). The CDR3 region has the DNA TGTGCCAGTAGCAGGACTAGCGGGTCACCGGGTGGCTACGAGCAGTACTTC. It specifies CASSRTSGSPGGYEQYF.

The chain links TRBV6-5 to TRBJ2-3; 7 bases are a match to TRBD2. J gave up 0 bases and V 7 bases, and 7 bases lay outside the gene matches. Germline values: CDR1 MNHEY, CDR2 SVGAGI. The CDR3 spans 15 residues. The CDR3 coding sequence is TGTGCCAGCATCGTCAGCGGGGTTAGCACAGATACGCAGTATTTT. Its protein product is CASIVSGVSTDTQYF.

The gene calls are TRBV5-1 and TRBJ2-7; D call uncertain. The germline CDR1 and CDR2 sequences are SGHRS and YFSETQ. The V and J ends lost 0 bases and 0 bases respectively, with 4 bases between them. This CDR3 spans 13 amino acids. CDR3 residues: CASSLVNSYEQYF. In nucleotides, the CDR3 is TGCGCCAGCAGCTTGGTTAACTCCTACGAGCAGTACTTC.

The V and J genes are TRBV29-1 and TRBJ2-1, with a weak D call TRBD1 (7 bases). The CDR3 spans 14 residues. V gave up 2 bases and J gave up 4 bases, with 12 bases separating them. The germline gives CDR1 SQVTM, CDR2 ANQGSEA. The CDR3 here is CSVEQAGGYNEQFF. CDR3 nucleotide sequence: TGCAGCGTTGAACAGGCAGGGGGGTACAATGAGCAGTTCTTC.

The chain carries TRBV9 and TRBJ2-3; D is perhaps TRBD2 (6 bases). Germline CDR1 and CDR2: SGDLS and YYNGEE. Trimming stripped 0 bases from V and 0 bases from J, with 11 bases between. The CDR3 length is 16 residues. The CDR3 loop reads CASSVAAGSSTDTQYF. In nucleotides, the CDR3 is TGTGCCAGCAGCGTAGCTGCGGGATCTAGCACAGATACGCAGTATTTT.

V gene TRBV4-1 combines with J gene TRBJ2-7; D is undetermined. This CDR3 has 13 residues. From germline, CDR1 is MGHRA and CDR2 YSYEKL. Trimming left V 2 bases short and J 6 bases short, with 11 bases between. CDR3: CASSQTLVFEQYF. The CDR3 region has the DNA TGCGCCAGCAGCCAAACCCTAGTATTCGAGCAGTACTTC.

The chain is built from TRBV7-9 and TRBJ2-3, with 9 nucleotides matching TRBD2. The CDR3 length is 15 residues. Germline loops: CDR1 SEHNR, CDR2 FQNEAQ (reference sequence). Trimming cost V 5 bases and J 3 bases; bases outside gene matches: 6. The CDR3 DNA sequence: TGTGCCAGCAGCCGCGGGGGGGCCGGTACAGATACGCAGTATTTT. Translating gives CASSRGGAGTDTQYF.

The chain links TRBV4-1 to TRBJ2-2; 7 positions match TRBD1. CDR3 size: 16 residues. The ends lost 4 bases at V and 5 bases at J; junction bases unmatched: 10. The germline CDR1 and CDR2 sequences are MGHRA and YSYEKL. CDR3 DNA: TGCGCCAGCAGCCTGGCGGATACAGGGGCTACCGGGGAGCTGTTTTTT. Translating gives CASSLADTGATGELFF.

The rearrangement uses TRBV7-2 and TRBJ2-5; 13 bases agree with TRBD2. Looked up from germline, CDR1 is SGHTA and CDR2 is FQGNSA. There are 17 residues in the CDR3. The V segment lost 4 bases and the J segment 3 bases; nucleotides outside the gene matches: 8. The CDR3 DNA reads as TGTGCCAGCAGCTGGACTAGCGGGAGAGGTGGAAAAGAGACCCAGTACTTC. As protein: CASSWTSGRGGKETQYF.

The chain couples TRBV21-1 to TRBJ1-5; TRBD1, as called in the table, went unchecked against the DNA. TRBV21-1 is shown as a pseudogene. The CDR3 has 14 residues. The CDR3 coding sequence is TGTGCCAGCAGCAACTCAGGGGGTGGGCAGCCCCAGCATTTT. Protein sequence: CASSNSGGGQPQHF.

The table lists this clone with a few counts. This rearrangement joins TRBV5-1 to TRBJ1-1; 7 bases fit TRBD1. CDR3 length: 12 amino acids. Germline-derived CDR1 and CDR2 are SGHRS and YFSETQ. V was pared by 7 bases and J by 6 bases, with 6 bases of the junction left unmatched. The CDR3 nucleotides are TGCGCCAGCCGGGACAGTGGCGCTGAAGCTTTCTTT. Translation gives CASRDSGAEAFF.

The rearrangement uses TRBV6-5 and TRBJ2-7; D remains ambiguous. V lost 8 bases to trimming and J lost 0 bases, with 8 bases between them. The CDR3 covers 12 residues. Per the germline V gene, CDR1 is MNHEY and CDR2 is SVGAGI. CDR3 nucleotides: TGTGCCAGCTGTATTTCCTCCTACGAGCAGTACTTC. It yields the protein CASCISSYEQYF.

The genes are TRBV5-1 and TRBJ2-7; possible D gene TRBD1, 6 bases. The germline V gene has CDR1 SGHRS and CDR2 YFSETQ. CDR3 length: 14 residues. Trimming left V 2 bases short and J 2 bases short, with 11 bases between. The CDR3 protein is CASSLDRPPYEQYF. CDR3 nucleotides: TGCGCCAGCAGCTTAGACAGGCCTCCCTACGAGCAGTACTTC. The full variable domain, in which reference TRBV5-1 and TRBJ2-7 provide the parts outside the CDR3, is KAGVTQTPRYLIKTRGQQVTLSCSPISGHRSVSWYQQTPGQGLQFLFEYFSETQRNKGNFPGRFSGRQFSNSRSEMNVSTLELGDSALYLCASSLDRPPYEQYFGPGTRLTVT.

The rearrangement uses TRBV7-2 and TRBJ2-7, with 8 bases fitting TRBD1. This CDR3 region has 15 residues. CDR1 is SGHTA, CDR2 FQGNSA, per germline. The junction had 8 bases not matched to a gene; V was cut back by 1 base and J by 6 bases. The CDR3 loop is CASSLVSQGGVEQYF. The CDR3 DNA follows: TGTGCCAGCAGCTTAGTTTCACAGGGGGGAGTCGAGCAGTACTTC.

As to this clone: Other nucleotide sequences from this sample produce the same CDR3. The chain joins TRBV11-3 to TRBJ2-7; D ambiguous. Trimming removed 1 base at V and 0 bases at J, with 7 bases between. Germline values: CDR1 SGHNT, CDR2 YENEEA. CDR3 size: 14 residues. The DNA for the CDR3 is TGTGCCAGCAGCTTAGGTCCTAGCTCCTACGAGCAGTACTTC. Amino acid sequence: CASSLGPSSYEQYF.

The chain is built from TRBV7-9 and TRBJ1-1; D unresolved. CDR1 and CDR2 from the germline V gene are SEHNR and FQNEAQ (reference sequence). V was shortened by 5 bases and J by 0 bases, with 10 bases between the two germline ends. The CDR3 runs 14 residues. The CDR3 nucleotides are TGTGCCAGCAGCGAACAGAGAGTGAACACTGAAGCTTTCTTT. It yields the protein CASSEQRVNTEAFF.

This clone occurred a few times. The chain links TRBV7-2 to TRBJ2-7; a possible D gene is TRBD2 (5 bases). This CDR3 is 13 amino acids long. From germline, CDR1 is SGHTA and CDR2 FQGNSA. Trimming took off 5 bases at V and 7 bases at J, with 15 bases between the two ends. CDR3 sequence (DNA): TGTGCCAGCAGCGTGGGGTCAACTAGGGAGCAGTACTTC. It yields the protein CASSVGSTREQYF.

Remarks on this clone: At the DNA level, this CDR3 is encoded by other sequences in the same sample as well. This rearrangement joins TRBV20-1 to TRBJ2-7, with TRBD1 matching 7 bases. Germline CDR1 reads DFQATT; CDR2 reads SNEGSKA (reference sequence). The J segment lost 4 bases and the V segment lost 5 bases, leaving 2 bases of the junction unmatched. CDR3 length: 11 residues. CDR3 in amino acids: CSAGTDYEQYF. CDR3 coding DNA: TGCAGTGCTGGGACAGATTACGAGCAGTACTTC.

The chain employs TRBV5-6 and TRBJ1-2; TRBD1 aligns across 8 bases. V was clipped by 2 bases and J by 3 bases; unmatched bases: 12. Germline V CDR1 and CDR2: SGHDT, YYEEEE. The CDR3 consists of 17 residues. The CDR3 region is CASSFHGQGGRYYGYTF. As DNA, the CDR3 is TGTGCCAGCAGCTTCCATGGACAGGGTGGGCGTTACTATGGCTACACCTTC.

This rearrangement joins TRBV6-6 to TRBJ2-7, with D possibly matching TRBD2 (7 bases). V lost 6 bases to trimming and J lost 5 bases, with 17 bases between them. There are 14 residues in the CDR3. Germline loops: CDR1 MNHNY, CDR2 SVGAGI (reference sequence). The CDR3 reads CASSRGASYDEQYF. CDR3 in DNA: TGTGCCAGCAGCCGGGGGGCTTCCTACGACGAGCAGTACTTC.

V and J are TRBV30 and TRBJ1-5, with D maybe TRBD1 (5 bases). The CDR3 runs 13 residues. The germline V gene has CDR1 GTSNPN and CDR2 SVGIG (reference sequence). Deletions cut 2 bases from V and 7 bases from J, with 12 bases between. As DNA, the CDR3 is TGTGCCTGGAGTTTGACCCAGGGACAGCCCCAGCATTTT. Translating gives CAWSLTQGQPQHF.

The chain carries TRBV19 and TRBJ2-1, with 8 bases fitting TRBD1. J was trimmed by 9 bases and V by 6 bases; bases with no gene match: 19. The CDR3 extends over 17 amino acids. In germline, CDR1 is LNHDA, CDR2 SQIVND (reference sequence). CDR3 in amino acids: CASRPGTGLSVYLEQFF. The CDR3 DNA reads as TGTGCCAGTAGGCCCGGGACAGGTCTTTCGGTGTATCTTGAGCAGTTCTTC. Filled out from reference TRBV19 and TRBJ2-1, the complete variable domain reads DGGITQSPKYLFRKEGQNVTLSCEQNLNHDAMYWYRQDPGQGLRLIYYSQIVNDFQKGDIAEGYSVSREKKESFPLTVTSAQKNPTAFYLCASRPGTGLSVYLEQFFGPGTRLTVL.

In its sample, this clone was seen a few times. The chain combines TRBV10-1 with TRBJ1-2; a weak D match, TRBD1 (5 bases). CDR3 length equals 13 residues. V lost 3 bases, J lost 5 bases, and 10 bases lay in between. Germline assignment: CDR1 WNHNN and CDR2 SYGVQD (reference sequence). This CDR3 reads CASSETGRYGYTF. DNA of the CDR3: TGCGCCAGCAGTGAAACAGGCCGATATGGCTACACCTTC.

The CDR3 region has the DNA TGTGCCAGCAGTTCGACTGGCCGCATTAACTATGGCTACACCTTC. It is translated as CASSSTGRINYGYTF. The chain recombines TRBV5-8 with TRBJ1-2; D not resolved. Germline CDR1 SGHTS, CDR2 YDEGEE. The CDR3 contains 15 residues. V gave up 5 bases and J gave up 1 base, with 15 bases separating them.

The chain carries TRBV4-2 and TRBJ1-2; D unclear. With 0 bases removed from V and 4 bases from J, the gap between germline ends came to 15 bases. There are 16 residues in the CDR3. CDR1 and CDR2 (germline): LGHNA, YNFKEQ. In nucleotides, the CDR3 is TGTGCCAGCAGCCAAGATAACAGCGGACTGATCTATGGCTACACCTTC. Translation gives CASSQDNSGLIYGYTF.

The chain uses TRBV30 and TRBJ2-3, with TRBD1 matching 11 bases. This CDR3 has 15 residues. With V trimmed by 3 bases and J by 0 bases, 2 bases remained unmatched. Germline V CDR1 and CDR2: GTSNPN, SVGIG (reference sequence). The CDR3 sequence is CAWRGQGGSTDTQYF. For the CDR3, the DNA is TGTGCCTGGAGGGGACAGGGGGGGAGCACAGATACGCAGTATTTT.